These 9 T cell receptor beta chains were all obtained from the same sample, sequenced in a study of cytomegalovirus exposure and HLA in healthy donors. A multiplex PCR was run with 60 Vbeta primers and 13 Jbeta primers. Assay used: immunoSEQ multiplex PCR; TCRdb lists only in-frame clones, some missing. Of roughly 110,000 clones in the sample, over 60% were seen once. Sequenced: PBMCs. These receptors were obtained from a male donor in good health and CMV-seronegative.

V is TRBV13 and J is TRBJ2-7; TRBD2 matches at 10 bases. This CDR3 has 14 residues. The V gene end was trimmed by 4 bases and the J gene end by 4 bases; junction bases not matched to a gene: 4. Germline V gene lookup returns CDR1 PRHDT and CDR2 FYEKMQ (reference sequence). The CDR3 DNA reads TGTGCCAGCAGCTATAGCGGGAGGAGATACGAGCAGTACTTC. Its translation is CASSYSGRRYEQYF.

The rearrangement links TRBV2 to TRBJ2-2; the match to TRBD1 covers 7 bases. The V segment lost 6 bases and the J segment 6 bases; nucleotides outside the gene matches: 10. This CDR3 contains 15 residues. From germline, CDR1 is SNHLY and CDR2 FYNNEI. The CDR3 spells CASSVDREGAGELFF. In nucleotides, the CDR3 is TGTGCCAGCAGCGTTGACAGGGAAGGGGCCGGGGAGCTGTTTTTT.

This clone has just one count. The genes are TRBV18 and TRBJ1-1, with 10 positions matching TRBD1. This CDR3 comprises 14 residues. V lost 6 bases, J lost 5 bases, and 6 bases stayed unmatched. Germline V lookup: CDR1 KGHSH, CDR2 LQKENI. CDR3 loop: CASSLTGGRTEAFF. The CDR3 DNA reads TGTGCCAGCTCTCTGACAGGGGGCAGGACTGAAGCTTTCTTT.

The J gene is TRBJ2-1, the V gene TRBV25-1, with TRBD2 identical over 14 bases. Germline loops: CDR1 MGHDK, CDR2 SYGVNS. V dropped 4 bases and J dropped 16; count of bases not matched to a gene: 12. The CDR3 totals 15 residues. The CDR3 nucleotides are TGTGCCAGCAGTGCGGGACTAGCGGGAGCAGAATCTCGCTTCTTC. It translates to CASSAGLAGAESRFF.

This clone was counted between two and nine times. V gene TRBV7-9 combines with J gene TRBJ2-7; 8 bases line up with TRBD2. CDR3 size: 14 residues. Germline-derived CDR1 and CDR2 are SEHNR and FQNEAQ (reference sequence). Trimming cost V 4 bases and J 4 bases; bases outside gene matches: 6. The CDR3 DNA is TGTGCCAGCAGCTCAAAGGGACTAGTTTACGAGCAGTACTTC. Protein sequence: CASSSKGLVYEQYF.

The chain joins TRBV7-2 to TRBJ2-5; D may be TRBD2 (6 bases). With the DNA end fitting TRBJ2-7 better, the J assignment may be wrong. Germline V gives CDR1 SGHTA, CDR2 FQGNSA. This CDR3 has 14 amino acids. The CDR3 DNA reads TGTGCCAGCAGCTTAGACGGGGGATCCTACGAGCAGTACTTC. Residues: CASSLDGGSYEQYF.

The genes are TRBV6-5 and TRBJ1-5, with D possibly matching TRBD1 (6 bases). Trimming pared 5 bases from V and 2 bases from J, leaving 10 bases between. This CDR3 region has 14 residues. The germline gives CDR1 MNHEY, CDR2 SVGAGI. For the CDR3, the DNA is TGTGCCAGCAGTAAGAGACAGGGCAATCAGCCCCAGCATTTT. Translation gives CASSKRQGNQPQHF.

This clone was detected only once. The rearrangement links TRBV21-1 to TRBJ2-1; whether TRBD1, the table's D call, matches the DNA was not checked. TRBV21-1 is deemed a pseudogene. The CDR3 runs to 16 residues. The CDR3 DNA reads TGTGCCAGCAGCAAACGGTTTCGGGACAGGCACAATGAGCAGTTCTTC. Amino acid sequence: CASSKRFRDRHNEQFF.

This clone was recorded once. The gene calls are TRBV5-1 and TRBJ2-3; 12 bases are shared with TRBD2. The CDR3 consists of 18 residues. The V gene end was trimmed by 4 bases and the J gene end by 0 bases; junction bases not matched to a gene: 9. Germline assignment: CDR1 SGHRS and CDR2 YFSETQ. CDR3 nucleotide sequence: TGCGCCAGCAGCATTGCCGGGACTAGCGGGTGGAGCACAGATACGCAGTATTTT. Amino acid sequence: CASSIAGTSGWSTDTQYF.